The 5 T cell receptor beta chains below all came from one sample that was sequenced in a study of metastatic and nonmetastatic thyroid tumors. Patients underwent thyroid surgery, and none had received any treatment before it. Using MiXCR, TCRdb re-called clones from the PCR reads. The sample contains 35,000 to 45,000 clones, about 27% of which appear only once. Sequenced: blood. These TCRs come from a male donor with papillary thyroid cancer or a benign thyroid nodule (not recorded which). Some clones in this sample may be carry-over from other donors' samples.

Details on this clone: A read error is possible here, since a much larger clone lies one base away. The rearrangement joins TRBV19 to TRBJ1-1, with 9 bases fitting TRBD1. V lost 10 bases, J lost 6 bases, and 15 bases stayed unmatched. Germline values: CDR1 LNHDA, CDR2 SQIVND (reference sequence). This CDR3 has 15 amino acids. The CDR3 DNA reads TGTGCCATTGAAGTAAGGGACAGGGAGGTCTCTGAAGCTTTCTTT. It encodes CAIEVRDREVSEAFF.

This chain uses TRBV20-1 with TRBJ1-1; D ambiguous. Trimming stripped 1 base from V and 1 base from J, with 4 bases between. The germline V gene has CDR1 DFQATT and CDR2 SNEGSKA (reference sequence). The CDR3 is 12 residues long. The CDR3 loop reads CSARAGNTEAFF. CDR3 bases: TGCAGTGCTAGAGCAGGGAACACTGAAGCTTTCTTT.

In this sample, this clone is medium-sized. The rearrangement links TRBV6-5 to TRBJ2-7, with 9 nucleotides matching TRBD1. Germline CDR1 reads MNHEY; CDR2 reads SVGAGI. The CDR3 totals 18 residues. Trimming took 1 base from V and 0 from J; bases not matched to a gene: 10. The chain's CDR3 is CASSYYPGQGFSSYEQYF. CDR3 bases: TGTGCCAGCAGTTACTACCCCGGACAGGGGTTTAGCTCCTACGAGCAGTACTTC.

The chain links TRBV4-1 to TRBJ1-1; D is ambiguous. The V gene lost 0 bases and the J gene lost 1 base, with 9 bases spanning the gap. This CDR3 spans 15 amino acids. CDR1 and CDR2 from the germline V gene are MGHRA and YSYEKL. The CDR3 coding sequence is TGCGCCAGCAGCCAAGAGATTGGGCGGAACACTGAAGCTTTCTTT. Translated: CASSQEIGRNTEAFF.

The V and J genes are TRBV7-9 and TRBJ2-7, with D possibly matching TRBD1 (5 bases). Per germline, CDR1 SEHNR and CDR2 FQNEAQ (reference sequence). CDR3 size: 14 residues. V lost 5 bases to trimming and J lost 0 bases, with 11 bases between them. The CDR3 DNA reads TGTGCCAGCAGCCCTCCGCAGGGCTCCTACGAGCAGTACTTC. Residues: CASSPPQGSYEQYF.